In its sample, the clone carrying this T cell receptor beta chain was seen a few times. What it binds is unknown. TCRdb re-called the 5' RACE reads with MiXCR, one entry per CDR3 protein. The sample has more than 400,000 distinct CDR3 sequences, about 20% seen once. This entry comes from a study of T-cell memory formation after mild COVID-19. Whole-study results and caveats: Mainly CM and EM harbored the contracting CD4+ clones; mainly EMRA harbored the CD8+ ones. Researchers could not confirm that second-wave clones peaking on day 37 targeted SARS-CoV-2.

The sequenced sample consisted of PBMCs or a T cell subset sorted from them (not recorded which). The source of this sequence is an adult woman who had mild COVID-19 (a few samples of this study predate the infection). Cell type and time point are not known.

The DNA for the CDR3 is TGTGCCTGGAGCGACGGGATTTCTAACTATGGCTACACCTTC. Protein: CAWSDGISNYGYTF. The chain joins TRBV30 to TRBJ1-2; D unresolved. CDR1 and CDR2 (germline): GTSNPN, SVGIG (reference sequence). Between the trimmed V and J ends, which lost 3 bases and 0 bases, there was a span of 11 bases. The CDR3 covers 14 residues.